These T cell receptor beta chains were read from a single sample in a study of cytomegalovirus exposure and HLA in healthy donors. The table came from immunoSEQ multiplex PCR; TCRdb's copy has only in-frame clones and leaves some out. The table lists about 160,000 clones, almost 80% of them singletons. The sequencing sample was made of PBMCs. Receptor source: a man aged 18 to 29 in good health and CMV-seropositive. Each CDR3 is given with its conserved first and last residue. A D gene is named only where the DNA matches it firmly. Clone size appears in some rows only: once, few, many, or a class for an expanded clone.

V	size	D	J	DNA	CDR3
TRBV30	-	-	TRBJ1-3	TGTGCCTGGGAAGCGTGGAGCACCATATATTTT	CAWEAWSTIYF
TRBV15	-	TRBD2	TRBJ2-7	TGTGCCACCAGCAGGACCCATAGCGGGAGCGCCTCCTACGAGCAGTACTTC	CATSRTHSGSASYEQYF
TRBV11-2	-	-	TRBJ2-1	TGTGCCAGCAGCTTAGAAAGTGCAGGGGCGAAGTTCTTC	CASSLESAGAKFF
TRBV5-4	-	-	TRBJ2-7	TGTGCCAGCAGCTTCAAACAAAACTACGAGCAGTACTTC	CASSFKQNYEQYF
TRBV5-4	-	TRBD1	TRBJ1-5	TGTGCCGGCAGCTTGGATGGACAGGGGGCCAGCAATCAGCCCCAGCATTTT	CAGSLDGQGASNQPQHF
TRBV5-1	-	TRBD2	TRBJ2-2	TGCGCCAGCAGCTCCCTAGCGGACACCGGGGAGCTGTTTTTT	CASSSLADTGELFF
TRBV5-1	once	-	TRBJ2-3	TGCGCCAGCAGCTTGGCCAGCGGTGGGGGGGCCCCAGATACGCAGTATTTT	CASSLASGGGAPDTQYF
TRBV27	-	-	TRBJ1-5	TGTGCCAGCAGTCTCACAGGTGGATTCAATCAGCCCCAGCATTTT	CASSLTGGFNQPQHF
TRBV7-7	-	TRBD2	TRBJ2-5	TGTGCTAGCAGCCTGGGACTAGCGGGAGGGACCCAAGAGACCCAGTACTTC	CASSLGLAGGTQETQYF
TRBV27	-	TRBD2	TRBJ2-7	TGTGCCAGCAGTTCCCTAGTGGGGGGGGACGAGCAGTACTTC	CASSSLVGGDEQYF
TRBV5-5	-	-	TRBJ2-7	TGTGCCAGCAGCTTGTATGGGCACTACGAGCAGTACTTC	CASSLYGHYEQYF
TRBV4-1	-	-	TRBJ2-2	TGCGCCAGCAGCCAAGATACGCTCCGAGACAGGCAGGTGGCCGGGGAGCTGTTTTTT	CASSQDTLRDRQVAGELFF
TRBV29-1	-	TRBD1	TRBJ2-7	TGCAGCGTTGTACCTACAGGGGGCACTACCTACGAGCAGTACTTC	CSVVPTGGTTYEQYF
TRBV30	-	-	TRBJ1-4	TGTGCCTGGAGGGTGTCGGCTAATGAAAAACTGTTTTTT	CAWRVSANEKLFF
TRBV12-5	-	-	TRBJ1-4	TGTGCTAGTGGTTTGGTAACAGGGCCCTCTAATGAAAAACTGTTTTTT	CASGLVTGPSNEKLFF
TRBV7-2	once	-	TRBJ1-5	TGTGCCAGCAGCCAAGACAGGAATCAGCCCCAGCATTTT	CASSQDRNQPQHF
TRBV21-1	-	-	TRBJ2-7	TGTGCCAGCAGCAAACAAACCGGGACTTCCCACTACGAGCAGTACTTC	CASSKQTGTSHYEQYF
TRBV25-1	-	-	TRBJ1-2	TGTGCCAGCAGTGAACCCGGGACACTTAACTATGGCTACACCTTC	CASSEPGTLNYGYTF
TRBV14	few	-	TRBJ2-3	TGTGCCAGCAGCCTCTCTCAGGATACGCAGTATTTT	CASSLSQDTQYF
TRBV29-1	-	TRBD2	TRBJ2-5	TGCAGCGTTGGGGGGGGGAGCCTCTCTGGAGAGACCCAGTACTTC	CSVGGGSLSGETQYF
TRBV25-1	-	TRBD2	TRBJ2-1	TGTGCCAGCAGCACCCCGGGACTAGCGTACAATGAGCAGTTCTTC	CASSTPGLAYNEQFF
TRBV7-2	-	TRBD1	TRBJ2-7	TGTGCCAGCAGCTTAGAGGGGACAGGGATGACCCGGCAGTACTTC	CASSLEGTGMTRQYF
TRBV29-1	-	-	TRBJ2-1	TGCAGCGTTGAGGAATGGGGGGGCAATTGGGATGAGCAGTTCTTC	CSVEEWGGNWDEQFF
TRBV11-2	once	-	TRBJ2-1	TGTGCCAGCAGCTTACTGGGGCCCGTATACAATGAGCAGTTCTTC	CASSLLGPVYNEQFF
TRBV18	-	TRBD1	TRBJ1-1	TGTGCCAGCTCACCGAGGGACAGGGGTGAAGCTTTCTTT	CASSPRDRGEAFF
TRBV20-1	once	-	TRBJ2-1	TGCAGTGCTAGTTGGGGGCCTGAGCAGTTCTTC	CSASWGPEQFF
TRBV30	few	-	TRBJ2-7	TGTGCCTGGAGTGTTGGCCGCGAGCAGTACTTC	CAWSVGREQYF
TRBV6-5	-	TRBD2	TRBJ2-7	TGTGCCAGCACCTCCACGCCCAGCGGGAGGAACGAGCAGTACTTC	CASTSTPSGRNEQYF
TRBV5-1	-	-	TRBJ2-3	TGCGCCAGCAGAATTGCCGGGACTGGGACAGATACGCAGTATTTT	CASRIAGTGTDTQYF
TRBV2	-	TRBD2	TRBJ2-5	TGTGCCAGCAGCAAGGGCAGAGAGGCGGGGGACCAGTACTTC	CASSKGREAGDQYF
TRBV29-1	-	-	TRBJ1-1	TGCAGCGTACTAATTAACACTGAAGCTTTCTTT	CSVLINTEAFF
TRBV11-2	-	TRBD2	TRBJ2-7	TGTGCCAGCAGCTTAGTAGGCGGGAGCTCCTACGAGCAGTACTTC	CASSLVGGSSYEQYF
TRBV5-4	-	-	TRBJ2-5	TGTGCCAGCAGCTTTCCTCAAGAGACCCAGTACTTC	CASSFPQETQYF
TRBV6-1	-	-	TRBJ2-7	TGTGCCAGCAGGGCTAGTGGGGGGTTCTCCTACGAGCAGTACTTC	CASRASGGFSYEQYF
TRBV27	-	-	TRBJ2-2	TGTGCCAGCAGCTCCTATGAGAACACCGGGGAGCTGTTTTTT	CASSSYENTGELFF
TRBV5-4	-	-	TRBJ2-1	TGTGCCAGCAGTCCGGGAGCCATAGGGAATGAGCAGTTCTTC	CASSPGAIGNEQFF
TRBV5-4	-	TRBD1	TRBJ1-5	TGTGCCAGCAGCTCGGGGGGGACAGGGGACGCCTATAGCAATCAGCCCCAGCATTTT	CASSSGGTGDAYSNQPQHF
TRBV29-1	-	-	TRBJ1-1	TGCAGCGTCCTTACACCGACAGAGAACACTGAAGCTTTCTTT	CSVLTPTENTEAFF
TRBV27	-	-	TRBJ2-4	TGTGCCAGCAGTTCCGTGACATCCTTAGCCAAAAACATTCAGTACTTC	CASSSVTSLAKNIQYF
TRBV4-1	-	-	TRBJ1-4	TGCGCCAGCAGCACGCGATTAGGGGGGGAAGGAAAACTGTTTTTT	CASSTRLGGEGKLFF
TRBV11-2	-	TRBD2	TRBJ2-7	TGTGCCAGCAGGTCCGCCGGGGGGGCGACCGGGAGCGAGCAGTACTTC	CASRSAGGATGSEQYF
TRBV9	-	TRBD2	TRBJ2-3	TGTGCCAGCAGCACCCGGCGGGGGGGGGCCGGAGATACGCAGTATTTT	CASSTRRGGAGDTQYF
TRBV6-1	-	TRBD1	TRBJ2-7	TGTGCCAGCACCCCGACAGGGGGGGCCTACGAGCAGTACTTC	CASTPTGGAYEQYF
TRBV6-5	-	-	TRBJ1-1	TGTGCCAGCACTCCGGACACCTACACTGAAGCTTTCTTT	CASTPDTYTEAFF
TRBV2	-	TRBD1	TRBJ1-4	TGTGCCAGCAAGGGACAGGGGGCAACTAATGAAAAACTGTTTTTT	CASKGQGATNEKLFF
TRBV28	-	TRBD1	TRBJ1-1	TGTGCCAGCAGTTTTGGGCAGGGGGGAGCTTTCTTT	CASSFGQGGAFF
TRBV7-9	-	TRBD2	TRBJ2-5	TGTGCCAGCAGCTTAGGGGGGACTAGCGGGGGCCAAGAGACCCAGTACTTC	CASSLGGTSGGQETQYF
TRBV6-1	-	TRBD1	TRBJ2-7	TGTGCCAGCAGTGAAGCGGGACAGAGTGGCTACGAGCAGTACTTC	CASSEAGQSGYEQYF
TRBV19	-	-	TRBJ2-5	TGTGCCAGTAGTATTGCGGAGACCCAGTACTTC	CASSIAETQYF
TRBV7-2	-	TRBD2	TRBJ2-3	TGTGCCAGCAGCCCAGACAGCGGGGGCACAGATACGCAGTATTTT	CASSPDSGGTDTQYF
TRBV27	once	-	TRBJ1-1	TGTGCCAGCAGTCCTTTGGGAGAATTGAACACTGAAGCTTTCTTT	CASSPLGELNTEAFF
TRBV4-1	-	TRBD1	TRBJ1-1	TGCGCCAGCAGCCAAGATTTGGACAGGACGATGGCTTTCTTT	CASSQDLDRTMAFF
TRBV27	few	-	TRBJ1-2	TGTGCCAGCAGTCTTAGGGGCGTCAGCTATGGCTACACCTTC	CASSLRGVSYGYTF
TRBV12-2	once	-	TRBJ2-2	TGTGCAAGGTCGAGGACAGACCCCACCGGGGAGCTGTTTTTT	CARSRTDPTGELFF